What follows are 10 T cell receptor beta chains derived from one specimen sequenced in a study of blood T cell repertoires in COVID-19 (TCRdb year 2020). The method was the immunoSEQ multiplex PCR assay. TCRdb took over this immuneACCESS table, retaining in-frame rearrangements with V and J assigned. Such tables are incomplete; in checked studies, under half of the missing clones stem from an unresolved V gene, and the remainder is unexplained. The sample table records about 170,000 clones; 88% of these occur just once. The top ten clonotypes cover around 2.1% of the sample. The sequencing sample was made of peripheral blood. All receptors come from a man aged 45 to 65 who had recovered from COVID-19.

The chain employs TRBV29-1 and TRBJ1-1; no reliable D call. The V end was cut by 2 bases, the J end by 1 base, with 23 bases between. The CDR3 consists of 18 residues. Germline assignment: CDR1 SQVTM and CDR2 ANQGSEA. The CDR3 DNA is TGCAGCGTTGAACGATATGGCGGGCCCACGGTTAAGAACACTGAAGCTTTCTTT. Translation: CSVERYGGPTVKNTEAFF. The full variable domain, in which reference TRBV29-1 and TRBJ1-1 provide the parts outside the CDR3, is SAVISQKPSRDICQRGTSLTIQCQVDSQVTMMFWYRQQPGQSLTLIATANQGSEATYESGFVIDKFPISRPNLTFSTLTVSNMSPEDSSIYLCSVERYGGPTVKNTEAFFGQGTRLTVV.

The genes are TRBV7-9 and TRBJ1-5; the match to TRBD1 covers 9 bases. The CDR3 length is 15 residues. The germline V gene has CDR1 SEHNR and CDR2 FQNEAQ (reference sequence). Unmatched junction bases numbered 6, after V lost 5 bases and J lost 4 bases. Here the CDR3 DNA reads TGTGCCAGCAGCGTAACCGGGACAGGGAATCAGCCCCAGCATTTT. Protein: CASSVTGTGNQPQHF.

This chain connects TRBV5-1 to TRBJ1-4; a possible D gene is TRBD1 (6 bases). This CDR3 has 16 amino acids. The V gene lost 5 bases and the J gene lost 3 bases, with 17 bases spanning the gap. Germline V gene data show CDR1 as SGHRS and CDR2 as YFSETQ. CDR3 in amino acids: CASRSTGTTPNEKLFF. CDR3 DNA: TGCGCCAGCAGATCGACCGGGACAACACCTAATGAAAAACTGTTTTTT.

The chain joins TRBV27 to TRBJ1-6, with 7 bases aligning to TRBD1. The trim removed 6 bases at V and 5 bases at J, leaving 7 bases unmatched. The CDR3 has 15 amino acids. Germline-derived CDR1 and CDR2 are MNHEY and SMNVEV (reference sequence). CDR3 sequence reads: CASRGQRRDNSPLHF. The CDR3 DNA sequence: TGTGCCAGCAGGGGACAGAGGAGAGATAATTCACCCCTCCACTTT.

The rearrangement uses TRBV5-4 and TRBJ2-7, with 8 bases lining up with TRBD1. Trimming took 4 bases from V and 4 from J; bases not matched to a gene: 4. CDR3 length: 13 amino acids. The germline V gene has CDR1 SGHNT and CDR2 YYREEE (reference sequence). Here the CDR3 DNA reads TGTGCCAGCAGCCGGACAGGGCTGTACGAGCAGTACTTC. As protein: CASSRTGLYEQYF.

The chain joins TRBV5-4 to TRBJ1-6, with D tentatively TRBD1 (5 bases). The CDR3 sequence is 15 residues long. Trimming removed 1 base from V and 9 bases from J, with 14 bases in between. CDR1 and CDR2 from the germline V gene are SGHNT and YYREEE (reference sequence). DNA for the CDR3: TGTGCCAGCAGCTTGTGGGGCGCAGTGGGTTCACCCCTCCACTTT. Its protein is CASSLWGAVGSPLHF.

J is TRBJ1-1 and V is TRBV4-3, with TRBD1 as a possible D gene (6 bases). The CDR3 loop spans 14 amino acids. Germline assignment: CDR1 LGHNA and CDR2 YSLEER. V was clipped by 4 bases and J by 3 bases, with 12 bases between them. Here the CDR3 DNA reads TGCGCCAGCAGCCCCGGGACAAGCTACACTGAAGCTTTCTTT. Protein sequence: CASSPGTSYTEAFF.

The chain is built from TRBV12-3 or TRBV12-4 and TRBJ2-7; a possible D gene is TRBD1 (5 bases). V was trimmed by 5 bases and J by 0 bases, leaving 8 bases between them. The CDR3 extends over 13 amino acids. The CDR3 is CASSRRASYEQYF. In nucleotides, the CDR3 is TGTGCCAGCAGTCGCAGGGCCTCCTACGAGCAGTACTTC.

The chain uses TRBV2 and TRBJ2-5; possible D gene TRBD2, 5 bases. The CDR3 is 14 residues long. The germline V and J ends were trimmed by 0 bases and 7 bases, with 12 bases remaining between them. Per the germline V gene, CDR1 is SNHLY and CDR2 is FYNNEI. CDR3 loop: CASSEARGSGTQYF. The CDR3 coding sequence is TGTGCCAGCAGTGAAGCGAGAGGGAGCGGGACCCAGTACTTC. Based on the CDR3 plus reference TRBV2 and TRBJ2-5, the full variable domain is EPEVTQTPSHQVTQMGQEVILRCVPISNHLYFYWYRQILGQKVEFLVSFYNNEISEKSEIFDDQFSVERPDGSNFTLKIRSTKLEDSAMYFCASSEARGSGTQYFGPGTRLLVL.

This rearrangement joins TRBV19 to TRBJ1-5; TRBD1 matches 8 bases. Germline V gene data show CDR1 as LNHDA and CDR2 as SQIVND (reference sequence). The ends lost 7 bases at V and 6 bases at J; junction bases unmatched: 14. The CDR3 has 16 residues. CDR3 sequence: CASKRNLQGDIQPQHF. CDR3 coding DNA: TGTGCCAGTAAACGGAACCTACAGGGGGACATTCAGCCCCAGCATTTT.